This TCR beta chain was recorded in a study of OX40 agonist ivuxolimab in advanced cancers. Across the whole study: Dose-escalation cases comprised hepatocellular carcinoma, melanoma, renal cell or head and neck cancer.

Using immunoSEQ multiplex PCR, the repertoire was profiled, and TCRdb retains in-frame clones only, with some absent. Here the sample spans about 25,000 clones, 80% to 90% being singletons. V was shortened by 0 bases and J by 4 bases, with 2 bases between the two germline ends. Germline CDR1 is SGHVS and CDR2 is FNYEAQ. CDR3 length equals 12 residues. Material: CD4+ or CD8+ T cells sorted from blood, obtained in a trial of the OX40 agonist ivuxolimab. The TCR was taken from an adult with an advanced solid tumor such as melanoma, head and neck, liver or kidney cancer. V gene TRBV7-6 combines with J gene TRBJ2-3; no clear D. The CDR3 sequence is CASSLASDTQYF. The CDR3 DNA follows: TGTGCCAGCAGCTTAGCTTCAGATACGCAGTATTTT.